This T cell receptor (beta chain) appears in the sequencing data of a study of Ad26.COV2.S vaccination and SARS-CoV-2 variants. Some clones are missing from TCRdb's copy, which holds only in-frame ones; the method was immunoSEQ multiplex PCR. Here the sample spans approximately 500,000 clones, about 83% being singletons. The study's findings and limits: Across vaccine and placebo recipients, the breadth of non-spike TCRs was similar. Analyses of TCR breadth and depth may have underestimated total T cell responses.

About this clone itself: Its antigen remains unknown.

CDR1 SGHVS and CDR2 FQNEAQ come from the germline V gene. The CDR3 covers 12 residues. The V end lost 4 bases, the J end lost 6 bases, and 6 bases lay between the germline ends. The treatment denotes: about 20 received Ad26.COV2.S at low or high dose, single or two shots; 5 received placebo; per-sample allocation not given. Sample collection was performed on day 63 after the first vaccine or placebo injection. Expression of Wuhan-strain SARS-CoV-2 spike came from the Ad26 vector that formed the vaccine. Specimen: peripheral blood, collected in a trial of Ad26.COV2.S vaccine versus placebo. This clonotype was sampled from a person between 18 and 65 years old who received the Ad26.COV2.S COVID-19 vaccine or a placebo. This chain connects TRBV7-8 to TRBJ2-2; unclear D gene. In DNA, the CDR3 is TGTGCCAGCAGCTCCAGACCCGGGGAGCTGTTTTTT. Its translation is CASSSRPGELFF. Variable domain in full (rest from reference TRBV7-8 and TRBJ2-2): GAGVSQSPRYKVAKRGQDVALRCDPISGHVSLFWYQQALGQGPEFLTYFQNEAQLDKSGLPSDRFFAERPEGSVSTLKIQRTQQEDSAVYLCASSSRPGELFFGEGSRLTVL.